Below, 28 T cell receptor beta chains from the same sample are listed, as sequenced in a study of shared clonotypes between healthy human individuals. The protocol was immunoSEQ multiplex PCR, while the TCRdb copy is restricted to in-frame clones and leaves out a portion. Counted here are around 2.1 million clones, approximately 94% occurring once; the ten biggest clones make up less than 0.15%. Input material: naive CD4+ T cells sorted from blood. Noted subset: CD45RA+ positively selected. All receptors come from a man younger than 35 in good health.

The rearrangement links TRBV4-1 to TRBJ2-4; possibly TRBD2 for D (5 bases). Germline values: CDR1 MGHRA, CDR2 YSYEKL. The CDR3 extends over 16 amino acids. Trimming took off 0 bases at V and 0 bases at J, with 9 bases between the two ends. The CDR3 DNA reads as TGCGCCAGCAGCCAAGATTTGGCGGGAGCCAAAAACATTCAGTACTTC. Its translation: CASSQDLAGAKNIQYF.

Of note for this clone: The same CDR3 can be traced to other DNA sequences in this sample. The chain links TRBV19 to TRBJ1-1; no clear D. Looked up from germline, CDR1 is LNHDA and CDR2 is SQIVND (reference sequence). This CDR3 region has 13 residues. Trimming took 3 bases from V and 1 from J, leaving 6 bases between them. For the CDR3, the DNA is TGTGCCAGTAGTATTTGGGAGAACACTGAAGCTTTCTTT. Its protein product is CASSIWENTEAFF.

V usage is TRBV6-6 and J usage is TRBJ1-1; D is unclear. The CDR3 sequence is 14 residues long. Germline values: CDR1 MNHNY, CDR2 SVGAGI (reference sequence). V dropped 7 bases and J dropped 6 bases, with 18 bases sitting between them. CDR3 residues: CASTSLERVAEAFF. The CDR3 nucleotides read TGTGCCAGCACCTCGTTGGAACGTGTGGCTGAAGCTTTCTTT.

The chain has TRBV28 and TRBJ2-7; TRBD1 or TRBD2 may be the D gene (7 bases each). Looked up from germline, CDR1 is MDHEN and CDR2 is SYDVKM. The germline V and J ends were trimmed by 6 bases and 2 bases, with 20 bases remaining between them. This CDR3 region has 16 residues. DNA for the CDR3: TGTGCCAGCAGCCCTCTACAGGGGAGGGGCCCCTACGAGCAGTACTTC. It yields the protein CASSPLQGRGPYEQYF.

CDR3 bases: TGTGCCAGCAGCTCCCCCGGGGGCGGGGCAGATACGCAGTATTTT. This encodes CASSSPGGGADTQYF. V usage is TRBV6-6 and J usage is TRBJ2-3, with D tentatively TRBD1 or TRBD2 (6 bases each). The CDR3 spans 15 residues. Trimming took off 6 bases at V and 4 bases at J, with 17 bases between the two ends. Germline V CDR1 and CDR2: MNHNY, SVGAGI (reference sequence).

In the case of this clone: Mismatch with germline at one junction end may stem from a read error. The chain uses TRBV7-7 and TRBJ2-5, with a weak D call TRBD1 (5 bases). The CDR3 is made up of 17 amino acids. Per germline, CDR1 SSHAT and CDR2 FNYEAQ (reference sequence). Here the CDR3 reads CASSLGVGLQASETQYF. The CDR3 nucleotides read TGTGCTAGCAGCTTAGGGGTCGGTCTACAGGCTTCAGAGACCCAGTACTTC.

This clone was seen more than once but under ten times. V usage is TRBV2 and J usage is TRBJ1-5; tentatively, D is TRBD1 (6 bases). V was pared by 9 bases and J by 2 bases, with 11 bases between. The CDR3 is 13 amino acids. The V gene's germline CDR1 is SNHLY and CDR2 FYNNEI. CDR3 sequence reads: CASQGYRNQPQHF. The DNA for the CDR3 is TGTGCCAGTCAGGGGTATCGCAATCAGCCCCAGCATTTT.

The chain links TRBV7-6 to TRBJ1-3; 8 bases fit TRBD1. The germline CDR1 and CDR2 sequences are SGHVS and FNYEAQ. V lost 5 bases and J lost 1; bases outside the gene matches: 4. The CDR3 sequence is 15 residues long. CDR3 nucleotides: TGTGCCAGCAGCGCCAGACAGGGGTCTGGAAACACCATATATTTT. Amino acid sequence: CASSARQGSGNTIYF. Supplemented by reference TRBV7-6 and TRBJ1-3, the full variable domain reads GAGVSQSPRYKVTKRGQDVALRCDPISGHVSLYWYRQALGQGPEFLTYFNYEAQQDKSGLPNDRFSAERPEGSISTLTIQRTEQRDSAMYRCASSARQGSGNTIYFGEGSWLTVV.

The CDR3 loop reads CAWSSVEGANTMDEQFF. In nucleotides, the CDR3 is TGTGCCTGGAGTTCCGTCGAGGGGGCCAATACAATGGATGAGCAGTTCTTC. The chain joins TRBV30 to TRBJ2-1; 7 bases fit TRBD1. The CDR3 contains 17 residues. V was pared by 2 bases and J by 8 bases, with 18 bases of the junction left unmatched. CDR1 is GTSNPN, CDR2 SVGIG, per germline (reference sequence).

This clone was seen just once. The chain uses TRBV5-1 and TRBJ2-1, with TRBD2 matching over 12 bases. The germline V gene encodes CDR1 SGHRS and CDR2 YFSETQ. The CDR3 spans 15 residues. The V gene end was trimmed by 2 bases and the J gene end by 6 bases; junction bases not matched to a gene: 3. The CDR3: CASSLPSGGANEQFF. For the CDR3, the DNA is TGCGCCAGCAGCTTACCTAGCGGGGGGGCCAATGAGCAGTTCTTC.

The chain combines TRBV7-2 with TRBJ1-1, with unresolved D. CDR3 length: 13 amino acids. Germline CDR1 is SGHTA and CDR2 is FQGNSA. With 0 bases removed from V and 6 bases from J, the gap between germline ends came to 8 bases. This CDR3 is CASSLARRAEAFF. As DNA, the CDR3 is TGTGCCAGCAGCTTAGCTCGGCGGGCTGAAGCTTTCTTT.

The gene calls are TRBV10-1 and TRBJ2-1; 9 positions agree with TRBD1. The V gene's germline CDR1 is WNHNN and CDR2 SYGVQD (reference sequence). The CDR3 is 17 amino acids. The V gene end was trimmed by 3 bases and the J gene end by 6 bases; junction bases not matched to a gene: 12. In DNA, the CDR3 is TGCGCCAGCAGTGATGCCTCGAGGGGACAGGGACGCAATGAGCAGTTCTTC. It encodes CASSDASRGQGRNEQFF.

Note on this clone: Within the sample, other DNA sequences also encode this same CDR3. J is TRBJ1-2 and V is TRBV30; D gene uncertain. Trimming cost V 1 base and J 2 bases, with 5 bases left between them. Germline values: CDR1 GTSNPN, CDR2 SVGIG (reference sequence). The CDR3 runs 12 residues. DNA of the CDR3: TGTGCCTGGAGTGGGGGAAACTATGGCTACACCTTC. It encodes CAWSGGNYGYTF.

V usage is TRBV7-2 and J usage is TRBJ2-7; D may be TRBD1 (5 bases). This CDR3 spans 17 amino acids. Trimming took 1 base from V and 6 from J, leaving 22 bases between them. Germline V gene sequence: CDR1 SGHTA, CDR2 FQGNSA. The CDR3 spells CASSLDFMSGNWGEQYF. DNA of the CDR3: TGTGCCAGCAGCTTAGATTTTATGTCAGGGAACTGGGGCGAGCAGTACTTC.

The chain employs TRBV7-9 and TRBJ2-7, with D unclear. CDR3 length: 12 amino acids. Germline CDR1 and CDR2: SEHNR and FQNEAQ (reference sequence). V lost 1 base and J lost 13, with 14 bases in between. CDR3 amino acids: CASSLGAPTLYF. Here the CDR3 DNA reads TGTGCCAGCAGCTTAGGGGCCCCTACGCTCTACTTC. Full variable domain (remainder filled in from reference TRBV7-9 and TRBJ2-7): DTGVSQNPRHKITKRGQNVTFRCDPISEHNRLYWYRQTLGQGPEFLTYFQNEAQLEKSRLLSDRFSAERPKGSFSTLEIQRTEQGDSAMYLCASSLGAPTLYFGPGTRLTVT.

This chain uses TRBV4-3 with TRBJ1-5; the match to TRBD1 covers 7 bases. The V gene's germline CDR1 is LGHNA and CDR2 YSLEER. The trim removed 0 bases at V and 0 bases at J, leaving 14 bases unmatched. The CDR3 length is 20 residues. DNA for the CDR3: TGCGCCAGCAGCCAAGAGGGTGAAATCGGACAGGAACATAGCAATCAGCCCCAGCATTTT. Protein: CASSQEGEIGQEHSNQPQHF.

The genes are TRBV7-3 and TRBJ2-2; D is perhaps TRBD2 (5 bases). This CDR3 has 13 amino acids. The V end lost 5 bases, the J end lost 4 bases, and 8 bases lay between the germline ends. The germline CDR1 and CDR2 sequences are SGHTA and FQGTGA. The CDR3 DNA sequence: TGTGCCAGCAGCCCCGAGGGCACCGGGGAGCTGTTTTTT. This codes for CASSPEGTGELFF.

The V gene is TRBV5-1, the J gene TRBJ2-2; D gene unclear. The CDR3 covers 14 residues. Trimming shortened V by 1 base and J by 7 bases, and 11 bases separated the two germline ends. Germline V lookup: CDR1 SGHRS, CDR2 YFSETQ. CDR3 coding DNA: TGCGCCAGCAGCTTGTCTCTTGGAGACGGGGAGCTGTTTTTT. Protein product: CASSLSLGDGELFF.

This clone was picked up one time. The chain uses TRBV7-2 and TRBJ2-5; 16 bases fit TRBD2. Trimming at V came to 5 bases and at J to 2 bases, leaving 5 bases not matched to a gene. Germline V lookup: CDR1 SGHTA, CDR2 FQGNSA. CDR3 length equals 17 residues. The CDR3 protein is CASSPGTSGRVQETQYF. The CDR3 DNA reads TGTGCCAGCAGCCCCGGGACTAGCGGGAGGGTTCAAGAGACCCAGTACTTC.

The J gene is TRBJ2-2, the V gene TRBV5-4; 8 bases map to TRBD1. Germline V lookup: CDR1 SGHNT, CDR2 YYREEE (reference sequence). This CDR3 region has 16 residues. V trimming: 1 base; J trimming: 2 bases; junction bases outside the gene matches: 4. In DNA, the CDR3 is TGTGCCAGCAGCTTGTCCGGACAGGGAAACACCGGGGAGCTGTTTTTT. It encodes CASSLSGQGNTGELFF. The full variable domain, its missing parts supplied by reference TRBV5-4 and TRBJ2-2, is ETGVTQSPTHLIKTRGQQVTLRCSSQSGHNTVSWYQQALGQGPQFIFQYYREEENGRGNFPPRFSGLQFPNYSSELNVNALELDDSALYLCASSLSGQGNTGELFFGEGSRLTVL.

The chain is built from TRBV4-1 and TRBJ2-2; no clear D gene. Trimming shortened V by 0 bases and J by 1 base, and 12 bases separated the two germline ends. There are 17 residues in the CDR3. Looked up from germline, CDR1 is MGHRA and CDR2 is YSYEKL. The CDR3, as DNA: TGCGCCAGCAGCCAAGAGGCAGGCAGTCTGAACACCGGGGAGCTGTTTTTT. This translates into CASSQEAGSLNTGELFF.

This clone was found once. V and J are TRBV18 and TRBJ2-3, with TRBD2 matching over 12 bases. CDR1 is KGHSH, CDR2 LQKENI, per germline. Trimming removed 5 bases from V and 5 bases from J; junction bases left unmatched: 8. This CDR3 has 16 residues. The CDR3 protein is CASSTTGTSGLDTQYF. The CDR3 DNA reads as TGTGCCAGCTCAACCACCGGGACTAGCGGGTTAGATACGCAGTATTTT. Using reference TRBV18 and TRBJ2-3 for the parts outside the CDR3, the full variable domain is NAGVMQNPRHLVRRRGQEARLRCSPMKGHSHVYWYRQLPEEGLKFMVYLQKENIIDESGMPKERFSAEFPKEGPSILRIQQVVRGDSAAYFCASSTTGTSGLDTQYFGPGTRLTVL.

The chain couples TRBV30 to TRBJ1-4; D is possibly TRBD1 (5 bases). CDR1 is GTSNPN and CDR2 is SVGIG in the germline V gene (reference sequence). The CDR3 runs to 17 residues. V was shortened by 1 base and J by 8 bases, with 23 bases between the two germline ends. The CDR3: CAWSEPRQGPEKEKLFF. The CDR3, as DNA: TGTGCCTGGAGTGAACCCCGGCAGGGCCCCGAGAAGGAAAAACTGTTTTTT.

The chain has TRBV7-2 and TRBJ2-5; TRBD2 aligns across 7 bases. This CDR3 region has 13 residues. Germline V gives CDR1 SGHTA, CDR2 FQGNSA. Unmatched junction bases numbered 7, after V lost 5 bases and J lost 7 bases. The CDR3 nucleotides read TGTGCCAGCAGCCAAGGACTAGGGGCGACCCAGTACTTC. This sequence encodes CASSQGLGATQYF. The entire variable domain, with the rest obtained from reference TRBV7-2 and TRBJ2-5, is as follows: GAGVSQSPSNKVTEKGKDVELRCDPISGHTALYWYRQSLGQGLEFLIYFQGNSAPDKSGLPSDRFSAERTGGSVSTLTIQRTQQEDSAVYLCASSQGLGATQYFGPGTRLLVL.

This chain connects TRBV2 to TRBJ2-2; possibly TRBD1 or TRBD2 for D (7 bases each). Trimming pared 2 bases from V and 14 bases from J, leaving 18 bases between. This CDR3 has 14 residues. CDR1 and CDR2 from the germline V gene are SNHLY and FYNNEI. CDR3 sequence (DNA): TGTGCCAGCAGTGAAACGACAGGGAGGGCGGAACTGTTTTTT. Translating it yields CASSETTGRAELFF.

Points on this clone: Other DNA sequences from this sample encode an identical CDR3 as well. V gene TRBV9 combines with J gene TRBJ1-2; D is unclear. The germline V gene has CDR1 SGDLS and CDR2 YYNGEE. Trimming took off 5 bases at V and 5 bases at J, with 7 bases between the two ends. This CDR3 has 11 residues. The CDR3, as DNA: TGTGCCAGCAGTGGACTTTATGGCTACACCTTC. It translates to CASSGLYGYTF.

This chain uses TRBV11-2 with TRBJ2-2; D unresolved. The CDR3 extends over 15 amino acids. Trimming shortened V by 2 bases and J by 6 bases, and 13 bases separated the two germline ends. Germline-derived CDR1 and CDR2 are SGHAT and FQNNGV. This CDR3 reads CASSLFEALSGELFF. The CDR3 nucleotides read TGTGCCAGCAGCTTATTTGAAGCGTTATCCGGGGAGCTGTTTTTT.

The J gene is TRBJ2-2, the V gene TRBV2; possible D gene TRBD2, 6 bases. The V gene's germline CDR1 is SNHLY and CDR2 FYNNEI. The CDR3 is 13 amino acids. Trimming left V 10 bases short and J 4 bases short, with 13 bases between. CDR3 in amino acids: CAIGGSGTGELFF. The CDR3 DNA sequence: TGTGCCATCGGGGGTAGTGGCACCGGGGAGCTGTTTTTT. The whole variable domain, filled in from reference TRBV2 and TRBJ2-2, reads EPEVTQTPSHQVTQMGQEVILRCVPISNHLYFYWYRQILGQKVEFLVSFYNNEISEKSEIFDDQFSVERPDGSNFTLKIRSTKLEDSAMYFCAIGGSGTGELFFGEGSRLTVL.